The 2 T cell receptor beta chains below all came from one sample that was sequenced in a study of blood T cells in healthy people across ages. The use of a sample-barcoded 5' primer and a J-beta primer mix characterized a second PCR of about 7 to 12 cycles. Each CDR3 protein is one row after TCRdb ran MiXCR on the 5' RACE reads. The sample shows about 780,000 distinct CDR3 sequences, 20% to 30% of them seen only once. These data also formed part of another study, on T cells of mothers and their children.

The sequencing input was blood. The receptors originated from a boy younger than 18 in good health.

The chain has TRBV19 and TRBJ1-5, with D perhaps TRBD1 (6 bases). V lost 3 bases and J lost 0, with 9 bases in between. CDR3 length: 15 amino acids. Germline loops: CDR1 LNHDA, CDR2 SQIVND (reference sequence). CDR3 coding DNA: TGTGCCAGTAGTATCGGACAGATTAGCAATCAGCCCCAGCATTTT. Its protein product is CASSIGQISNQPQHF. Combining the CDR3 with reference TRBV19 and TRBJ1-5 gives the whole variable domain DGGITQSPKYLFRKEGQNVTLSCEQNLNHDAMYWYRQDPGQGLRLIYYSQIVNDFQKGDIAEGYSVSREKKESFPLTVTSAQKNPTAFYLCASSIGQISNQPQHFGDGTRLSIL.

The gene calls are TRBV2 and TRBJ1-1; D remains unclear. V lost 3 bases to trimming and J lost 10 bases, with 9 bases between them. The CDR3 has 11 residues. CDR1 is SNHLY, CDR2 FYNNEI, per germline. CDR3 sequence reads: CASSERVSAFF. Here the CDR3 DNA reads TGTGCCAGCAGTGAGCGAGTGTCAGCTTTCTTT.